This entry features one T cell receptor (beta chain) sequence. Its target is unknown. Profiling relied on immunoSEQ multiplex PCR, and the TCRdb table lists in-frame clones only, not all of them. This sample has fewer than 20,000 clones; roughly 79% occur once, and the top ten carry around 1.9%. Germline V gene lookup returns CDR1 LNHDA and CDR2 SQIVND (reference sequence). The CDR3 runs to 14 residues. V was clipped by 3 bases and J by 4 bases, with 12 bases between them. Documented time point: cycle 4 day 1 (C4D1), after 6 weeks of nivolumab. Brentuximab vedotin exposure varied among the patients, all of whom had relapsed after autologous stem cell transplantation. Isolation of CD4+ T cells from thawed PBMCs was performed by magnetic negative selection. This specimen belongs to a study of PD-1 blockade in classical Hodgkin lymphoma. Notes on the study in general: CD8+ TCR diversity did not rise significantly by C4D1, unlike CD4+. Patients with a complete response exhibited baseline diversity comparable to newly diagnosed patients.

This chain joins TRBV19 and TRBJ1-2; D not certain. This clonotype was sampled from a human donor with classical Hodgkin lymphoma. The specimen was CD4+ T cells from blood, collected before the fourth cycle of nivolumab. This CDR3 is CASSIGARAYGYTF. For the CDR3, the DNA is TGTGCCAGTAGTATTGGCGCCCGAGCCTATGGCTACACCTTC.